These 4 T cell receptor beta chains were sequenced from one sample in a study of cytotoxic CD8 clonotypes in ibrutinib-treated CLL. The assay was immunoSEQ multiplex PCR, and TCRdb's table has in-frame clones only and misses some. Of 150,000 or so clones listed, around 77% are singletons. The input for sequencing was PBMCs, taken after 12 months of ibrutinib treatment. Every receptor here comes from a human donor with chronic lymphocytic leukemia.

As to this clone: At one boundary the junction diverges from the germline segment, which might be a read error. This sample also contains other DNA sequences that code for the same CDR3. The J gene is TRBJ1-5, the V gene TRBV28, with a tentative D call TRBD1 (5 bases). Germline V gene lookup returns CDR1 MDHEN and CDR2 SYDVKM. This CDR3 comprises 16 residues. For the CDR3, the DNA is TGTGCCAGCAGCATCCTGACAGTCTATAGCAATCAACCCCAGCATTTT. Encoded protein: CASSILTVYSNQPQHF.

The CDR3 DNA reads as TGTGCCAGCACCCCCCAGGGACTAGCGACGGAGACCCAGTACTTC. Its protein product is CASTPQGLATETQYF. The rearrangement uses TRBV6-1 and TRBJ2-5, with 10 bases matching TRBD2. The CDR3 is 15 residues long. Germline trimming cut 7 bases from V and 5 bases from J; bases unmatched to any gene: 10. CDR1 is MNHNS and CDR2 is SASEGT in the germline V gene.

The chain joins TRBV2 to TRBJ2-3; 10 nucleotides agree with TRBD1. The ends lost 4 bases at V and 4 bases at J; junction bases unmatched: 5. This CDR3 contains 15 residues. Per germline, CDR1 SNHLY and CDR2 FYNNEI. CDR3 amino acids: CASSAGTGVADTQYF. The CDR3 coding sequence is TGTGCCAGCAGTGCAGGGACAGGGGTGGCAGATACGCAGTATTTT.

This rearrangement joins TRBV4-1 to TRBJ2-7; D ambiguous. Germline CDR1 and CDR2: MGHRA and YSYEKL. The CDR3 runs to 18 residues. V lost 1 base to trimming and J lost 5 bases, with 24 bases between them. CDR3: CASSQGVLRRHDNHEQYF. The CDR3 region has the DNA TGCGCCAGCAGCCAAGGCGTCCTACGGCGTCACGATAATCACGAGCAGTACTTC.